This TCR beta chain was obtained from a study of T-cell reconstitution after alpha-beta-depleted transplantation in children. Findings of the study overall: Expanded graft clones, several hundred of them, were reportedly the source of alpha-beta T cells about two months after transplant. In some patients, recipient T cells and intrathymic progenitors surviving conditioning explained high day-60 diversity. T-cell counts and diversity at one year following transplant were attributed mainly to newly produced T cells.

The V gene's germline CDR1 is KGHDR and CDR2 SFDVKD. The CDR3 extends over 15 amino acids. The V gene end was trimmed by 4 bases and the J gene end by 5 bases; junction bases not matched to a gene: 2. This clonotype was seen many times. The antigen remains unidentified. Construction of the TCRbeta library involved unique molecular identifiers. TCRdb processed the PCR reads anew with MiXCR; each CDR3 protein has one entry. The sample lists fewer than 250,000 distinct CDR3 sequences, roughly 8.2% occurring once. Specimen: PBMCs, mostly from graft donor cells, collected 180 days after TCRalphabeta/CD19-depleted stem cell transplant. The chain carries TRBV24-1 and TRBJ2-5, with 14 bases that match TRBD2. This TCR derives from a male patient aged 10 to 17 who had a stem cell transplant for acute lymphoblastic leukemia, so the T cells may come from the graft donor. The CDR3 nucleotides read TGTGCCACCAGTGACGGACTAGCGGGAGGCGAGACCCAGTACTTC. It specifies CATSDGLAGGETQYF.